The 4 T cell receptor beta chains presented below share a single source sample, sequenced in a study of T cells in Graves' hyperthyroidism and ophthalmopathy. RNA transcripts were the template for amplifying TCR beta CDR3 regions. HTBI primers were the set used in a first-round RT-PCR of the TCR CDR3. TCRdb re-called the multiplex PCR reads with MiXCR, one entry per CDR3 protein. The sample lists under 200,000 distinct CDR3 sequences, roughly 10% occurring once. Sequenced: blood. The origin of the receptors is a woman younger than 35 with Graves' hyperthyroidism that later progressed to Graves' ophthalmopathy.

This clonotype was seen ten or more times. The chain uses TRBV19 and TRBJ1-2; 7 nucleotides align to TRBD1. V was clipped by 7 bases and J by 3 bases; unmatched bases: 8. The CDR3 runs 14 residues. CDR1 is LNHDA and CDR2 is SQIVND in the germline V gene (reference sequence). The CDR3 loop is CASTASGTDYGYTF. DNA for the CDR3: TGTGCCAGTACCGCCTCCGGGACAGACTATGGCTACACCTTC.

The sample holds many counts of this clonotype. This rearrangement joins TRBV12-3 or TRBV12-4 to TRBJ2-7; 7 bases line up with TRBD1. The V segment lost 3 bases and the J segment 4 bases; nucleotides outside the gene matches: 15. The CDR3 extends over 17 amino acids. The CDR3: CASSFGRTGTVAYEQYF. In DNA, the CDR3 is TGTGCCAGCAGTTTTGGACGGACCGGGACAGTCGCGTACGAGCAGTACTTC.

This clonotype was recorded at least ten times. This sequence joins TRBV12-3 or TRBV12-4 and TRBJ1-1, with D tentatively TRBD1 (5 bases). V lost 2 bases and J lost 11, with 18 bases in between. The CDR3 has 14 residues. The CDR3 sequence: CASSLWDSSGLAFF. The CDR3 coding sequence is TGTGCCAGCAGTTTATGGGACTCTTCAGGGTTGGCTTTCTTT.

Many counts were recorded for this clonotype. This sequence joins TRBV30 and TRBJ1-1; TRBD1 agrees at 9 bases. Trimming removed 1 base from V and 6 bases from J; junction bases left unmatched: 6. Germline V gene lookup returns CDR1 GTSNPN and CDR2 SVGIG (reference sequence). This CDR3 spans 14 amino acids. CDR3 loop: CAWSDRDRASEAFF. The CDR3, as DNA: TGTGCCTGGAGTGATCGGGACAGGGCTTCTGAAGCTTTCTTT.